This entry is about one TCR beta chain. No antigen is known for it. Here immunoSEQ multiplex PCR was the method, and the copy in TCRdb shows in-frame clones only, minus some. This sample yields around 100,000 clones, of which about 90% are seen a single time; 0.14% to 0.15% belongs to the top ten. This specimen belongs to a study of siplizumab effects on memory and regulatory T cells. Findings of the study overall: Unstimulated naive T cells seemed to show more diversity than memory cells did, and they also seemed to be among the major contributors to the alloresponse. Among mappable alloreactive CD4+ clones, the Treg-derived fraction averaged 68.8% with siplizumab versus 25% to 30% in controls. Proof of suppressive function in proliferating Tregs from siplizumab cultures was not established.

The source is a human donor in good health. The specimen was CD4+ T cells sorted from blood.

CDR3 sequence: CASSTTFEQFF. CDR3 bases: TGTGCCAGCAGCACCACCTTTGAGCAGTTCTTC. The chain recombines TRBV11-2 with TRBJ2-1; D unresolved. This CDR3 is built from 11 residues. Trimming took 5 bases from V and 9 from J, leaving 8 bases between them. Germline values: CDR1 SGHAT, CDR2 FQNNGV.